The 31 T cell receptor beta chains presented below share a single source sample, sequenced in a study of control samples from healthy donors and cancer patients. Clones were sequenced by immunoSEQ multiplex PCR, and TCRdb holds only the in-frame ones, with some missing. This sample has 45,000 to 60,000 clones, with roughly 92% found just once. Material for sequencing was blood. Every receptor here comes from a man aged 30 to 45 in good health.

CDR3 sequence reads: CSGRAGNTEAFF. The CDR3, as DNA: TGCAGCGGCAGGGCGGGGAACACTGAAGCTTTCTTT. V and J are TRBV29-1 and TRBJ1-1; D possibly corresponds to TRBD1 (5 bases). CDR3 length: 12 amino acids. Trimming pared 7 bases from V and 1 base from J, leaving 10 bases between. CDR1 and CDR2 (germline): SQVTM, ANQGSEA.

V and J are TRBV9 and TRBJ2-1; 7 bases fit TRBD2. V shed 3 bases, J shed 8 bases, and the junction held 11 bases outside the gene matches. Germline CDR1 SGDLS, CDR2 YYNGEE. The CDR3 has 15 amino acids. The CDR3 DNA follows: TGTGCCAGCAGCGCCGGACTAGTTCGCTTCGATGAGCAGTTCTTC. It encodes CASSAGLVRFDEQFF. The complete variable domain, with remaining parts taken from reference TRBV9 and TRBJ2-1, reads DSGVTQTPKHLITATGQRVTLRCSPRSGDLSVYWYQQSLDQGLQFLIQYYNGEERAKGNILERFSAQQFPDLHSELNLSSLELGDSALYFCASSAGLVRFDEQFFGPGTRLTVL.

The V gene is TRBV28, the J gene TRBJ1-2; 9 nucleotides agree with TRBD1. CDR3 length equals 13 residues. The junction had 6 bases not matched to a gene; V was cut back by 6 bases and J by 7 bases. CDR1 MDHEN and CDR2 SYDVKM come from the germline V gene. CDR3 amino acids: CASSPPDRGGYTF. In DNA, the CDR3 is TGTGCCAGCAGCCCCCCGGACAGGGGTGGCTACACCTTC.

This sequence joins TRBV7-3 and TRBJ2-5; 12 bases match TRBD2. The germline V gene encodes CDR1 SGHTA and CDR2 FQGTGA. The V and J ends lost 2 bases and 2 bases, in that order; junction bases with no gene match: 6. This CDR3 comprises 17 residues. CDR3 loop: CASSLVPLAGGQETQYF. CDR3 nucleotides: TGTGCCAGCAGCTTAGTCCCCCTAGCGGGGGGGCAAGAGACCCAGTACTTC. Looking up the rest from reference TRBV7-3 and TRBJ2-5 gives the full variable domain: GAGVSQTPSNKVTEKGKYVELRCDPISGHTALYWYRQSLGQGPEFLIYFQGTGAADDSGLPNDRFFAVRPEGSVSTLKIQRTERGDSAVYLCASSLVPLAGGQETQYFGPGTRLLVL.

V is TRBV29-1 and J is TRBJ1-2, with a tentative D call TRBD1 (5 bases). Trimming pared 4 bases from V and 5 bases from J, leaving 17 bases between. Germline assignment: CDR1 SQVTM and CDR2 ANQGSEA. The CDR3 spans 14 residues. The CDR3 loop reads CSVAGQGGRYGYTF. CDR3 nucleotide sequence: TGCAGCGTTGCGGGCCAGGGTGGCAGGTATGGCTACACCTTC.

The V gene is TRBV11-1, the J gene TRBJ1-2; 9 nucleotides agree with TRBD1. CDR3 length: 13 amino acids. The J segment lost 7 bases and the V segment lost 5 bases, leaving 5 bases of the junction unmatched. CDR1 SGHAT and CDR2 FQDESV come from the germline V gene (reference sequence). CDR3 sequence: CASSPGTGFGYTF. CDR3 bases: TGTGCCAGCAGCCCCGGGACAGGGTTTGGCTACACCTTC.

J is TRBJ1-1 and V is TRBV5-4, with 8 bases fitting TRBD1. The CDR3 totals 14 residues. V was pared by 4 bases and J by 0 bases, with 2 bases of the junction left unmatched. Germline V CDR1 and CDR2: SGHNT, YYREEE (reference sequence). The CDR3 DNA sequence: TGTGCCAGCAGCAGACAGGGGCTGAACACTGAAGCTTTCTTT. It is translated as CASSRQGLNTEAFF.

The chain carries TRBV2 and TRBJ2-6, with unresolved D. The CDR3 sequence is 15 residues long. The V and J ends lost 7 bases and 2 bases respectively, with 12 bases between them. Germline lookup yields CDR1 SNHLY and CDR2 FYNNEI. In DNA, the CDR3 is TGTGCCAGCATTTTGTCATCCGCTGGGGCCAACGTCCTGACTTTC. Amino acid sequence: CASILSSAGANVLTF.

V and J are TRBV28 and TRBJ1-2; no reliable D call. Trimming removed 5 bases at V and 6 bases at J, with 13 bases between. CDR1 MDHEN and CDR2 SYDVKM come from the germline V gene. The CDR3 loop spans 13 amino acids. The chain's CDR3 is CASSLRAPDGYTF. DNA of the CDR3: TGTGCCAGCAGTCTCCGGGCCCCGGATGGCTACACCTTC.

J is TRBJ2-7 and V is TRBV19; the D gene is possibly TRBD1 (6 bases). The CDR3 contains 14 residues. Looked up from germline, CDR1 is LNHDA and CDR2 is SQIVND (reference sequence). V lost 6 bases, J lost 3 bases, and 15 bases lay in between. Written as DNA, the CDR3 is TGTGCCAGTAGCATGACAGGTAGAAGCTACGAGCAGTACTTC. Its translation is CASSMTGRSYEQYF. Filled out from reference TRBV19 and TRBJ2-7, the complete variable domain reads DGGITQSPKYLFRKEGQNVTLSCEQNLNHDAMYWYRQDPGQGLRLIYYSQIVNDFQKGDIAEGYSVSREKKESFPLTVTSAQKNPTAFYLCASSMTGRSYEQYFGPGTRLTVT.

This chain links TRBV30 with TRBJ2-7; D gene ambiguous. Germline V gives CDR1 GTSNPN, CDR2 SVGIG (reference sequence). The CDR3 totals 13 residues. Trimming removed 0 bases from V and 7 bases from J, with 13 bases in between. In DNA form, the CDR3 reads TGTGCCTGGAGTGTACTTTTGGGCCAGGAGCAGTACTTC. Translation: CAWSVLLGQEQYF.

The V gene is TRBV7-2, the J gene TRBJ1-2, with a possible D match to TRBD1 (5 bases). The CDR3 contains 15 residues. Germline CDR1 is SGHTA and CDR2 is FQGNSA. Trimming left V 2 bases short and J 2 bases short, with 12 bases between. DNA of the CDR3: TGTGCCAGCAGCTTAATAGAGGGGTTGAACTATGGCTACACCTTC. Its protein is CASSLIEGLNYGYTF.

The chain couples TRBV15 to TRBJ2-2; D call uncertain. Germline CDR1 is LNHNV and CDR2 is YYDKDF (reference sequence). This CDR3 is 14 amino acids long. The V gene lost 8 bases and the J gene lost 2 bases, with 12 bases spanning the gap. The DNA of the CDR3 is TGTGCCACCTCACAGATTCCAAACACCGGGGAGCTGTTTTTT. It translates to CATSQIPNTGELFF.

Only one count was recorded for this clone. Distinct nucleotide sequences in the sample also encode this CDR3. The chain couples TRBV29-1 to TRBJ2-1; 8 nucleotides match TRBD2. Germline loops: CDR1 SQVTM, CDR2 ANQGSEA. V lost 7 bases, J lost 4 bases, and 12 bases stayed unmatched. The CDR3 spans 15 residues. The CDR3 reads CSGGAGGPIYNEQFF. The CDR3 bases are TGCAGCGGGGGGGCGGGGGGCCCCATTTACAATGAGCAGTTCTTC.

The rearrangement links TRBV9 to TRBJ1-3, with D perhaps matching TRBD1 (6 bases). Trimming removed 2 bases from V and 0 bases from J, with 12 bases in between. The CDR3 covers 16 residues. Germline V gene data show CDR1 as SGDLS and CDR2 as YYNGEE. For the CDR3, the DNA is TGTGCCAGCAGCGTCGCGACAGGACCCTCTGGAAACACCATATATTTT. Translation: CASSVATGPSGNTIYF.

This clone has just a few counts. V is TRBV18 and J is TRBJ2-1; 11 bases match TRBD2. This CDR3 spans 16 amino acids. The V and J ends lost 3 bases and 5 bases, in that order; junction bases with no gene match: 6. CDR1 is KGHSH, CDR2 LQKENI, per germline. CDR3: CASSPVAGGLNNEQFF. The CDR3 bases are TGTGCCAGCTCACCCGTAGCGGGGGGGCTTAACAATGAGCAGTTCTTC.

The chain joins TRBV19 to TRBJ1-2; D is perhaps TRBD1 (5 bases). Germline V gene sequence: CDR1 LNHDA, CDR2 SQIVND (reference sequence). The CDR3 runs to 12 residues. Trimming pared 8 bases from V and 8 bases from J, leaving 15 bases between. The CDR3 here is CASGGPTGGYTF. The CDR3 DNA follows: TGTGCCAGTGGGGGTCCTACGGGAGGCTACACCTTC.

The chain combines TRBV6-5 with TRBJ2-1, with D perhaps matching TRBD2 (6 bases). Germline CDR1 and CDR2: MNHEY and SVGAGI. The CDR3 consists of 14 residues. V was clipped by 0 bases and J by 5 bases, with 8 bases between them. CDR3 DNA: TGTGCCAGCAGTTACTCAGGGACTCACAATGAGCAGTTCTTC. It specifies CASSYSGTHNEQFF.

The J gene is TRBJ2-6, the V gene TRBV6-6; no firm D call. Germline V CDR1 and CDR2: MNHNY, SVGAGI (reference sequence). Trimming removed 6 bases from V and 2 bases from J, with 5 bases in between. This CDR3 is built from 13 residues. CDR3 amino acids: CASSHPGANVLTF. The DNA of the CDR3 is TGTGCCAGCAGCCACCCTGGGGCCAACGTCCTGACTTTC.

CDR3 nucleotide sequence: TGTGCCAGCAGCCGCACCCAGAATAACTATGGCTACACCTTC. Protein product: CASSRTQNNYGYTF. The chain combines TRBV27 with TRBJ1-2; D not certain. V was clipped by 6 bases and J by 1 base, with 12 bases between them. Germline-derived CDR1 and CDR2 are MNHEY and SMNVEV (reference sequence). The CDR3 covers 14 residues.

The genes are TRBV19 and TRBJ1-2; no reliable D call. The germline gives CDR1 LNHDA, CDR2 SQIVND (reference sequence). The V gene lost 3 bases and the J gene lost 4 bases, with 12 bases spanning the gap. The CDR3 has 14 amino acids. Here the CDR3 DNA reads TGTGCCAGTAGTATTCCGGGCGGCCCCTATGGCTACACCTTC. Translation: CASSIPGGPYGYTF.

This chain connects TRBV7-8 to TRBJ1-4, with TRBD1 matching 7 bases. This CDR3 region has 16 residues. After removal of 5 bases from V and 7 bases from J, the junction contained 13 bases not matched to a gene. Germline CDR1 and CDR2: SGHVS and FQNEAQ. CDR3 loop: CASSTRQGVLSEKLFF. The CDR3 DNA is TGTGCCAGCAGCACCCGACAGGGAGTTTTATCTGAAAAACTGTTTTTT.

The chain uses TRBV5-4 and TRBJ2-3; 11 bases align to TRBD2. The germline V gene has CDR1 SGHNT and CDR2 YYREEE (reference sequence). V was pared by 5 bases and J by 0 bases, with 2 bases of the junction left unmatched. The CDR3 is made up of 15 amino acids. The CDR3 sequence is CASRLAGASTDTQYF. The CDR3 bases are TGTGCCAGCAGACTAGCGGGGGCTAGCACAGATACGCAGTATTTT.

This clone was seen just once. The V call is TRBV5-6, the J call TRBJ1-3; D call uncertain. V lost 0 bases and J lost 9, with 7 bases in between. Germline values: CDR1 SGHDT, CDR2 YYEEEE. The CDR3 covers 12 residues. The CDR3 DNA reads as TGTGCCAGCAGCTTGGTCAGCGGCACCATATATTTT. Protein sequence: CASSLVSGTIYF. Full variable domain (remainder filled in from reference TRBV5-6 and TRBJ1-3): DAGVTQSPTHLIKTRGQQVTLRCSPKSGHDTVSWYQQALGQGPQFIFQYYEEEERQRGNFPDRFSGHQFPNYSSELNVNALLLGDSALYLCASSLVSGTIYFGEGSWLTVV.

The V call is TRBV6-6, the J call TRBJ2-5; 10 nucleotides match TRBD2. The length of the CDR3 is 18 residues. Germline lookup yields CDR1 MNHNY and CDR2 SVGAGI (reference sequence). Trimming took 5 bases from V and 4 from J; bases not matched to a gene: 16. The CDR3 sequence is CASSPTRSGGALAETQYF. The CDR3 region has the DNA TGTGCCAGCAGTCCCACCCGGAGCGGGGGGGCCCTTGCAGAGACCCAGTACTTC.

The gene calls are TRBV6-1 and TRBJ1-5, with D unclear. Trimming shortened V by 2 bases and J by 6 bases, and 14 bases separated the two germline ends. The CDR3 sequence is 15 residues long. Germline CDR1 MNHNS, CDR2 SASEGT. The CDR3 reads CASSESSWQSQPQHF. The CDR3 bases are TGTGCCAGCAGTGAATCTTCGTGGCAGAGTCAGCCCCAGCATTTT.

The chain recombines TRBV9 with TRBJ2-7, with D possibly being TRBD1 (6 bases). V was cut by 3 bases and J by 2 bases, with 6 bases left in between. The CDR3 totals 12 residues. Germline CDR1 reads SGDLS; CDR2 reads YYNGEE. For the CDR3, the DNA is TGTGCCAGCAGCGGGGACACCTACGAGCAGTACTTC. Amino acid sequence: CASSGDTYEQYF.

The V call is TRBV6-2 or TRBV6-3, the J call TRBJ2-1; 15 nucleotides line up with TRBD2. CDR1 and CDR2 (germline): MNHEY, SVGEGT. There are 16 residues in the CDR3. V was pared by 2 bases and J by 5 bases, with 1 base of the junction left unmatched. The CDR3 reads CASSYRTSGGDNEQFF. CDR3 bases: TGTGCCAGCAGTTACCGGACTAGCGGGGGGGACAATGAGCAGTTCTTC.

The J gene is TRBJ1-4, the V gene TRBV4-3, with D possibly matching TRBD1 (5 bases). The CDR3 covers 15 residues. In germline, CDR1 is LGHNA, CDR2 YSLEER. The germline V and J ends were trimmed by 1 base and 5 bases, with 11 bases remaining between them. CDR3 bases: TGCGCCAGCAGCCAAGCGACAGCTACCAATGAAAAACTGTTTTTT. It encodes CASSQATATNEKLFF.

The V gene is TRBV19, the J gene TRBJ1-4, with TRBD1 identical over 7 bases. The CDR3 spans 18 residues. Germline V CDR1 and CDR2: LNHDA, SQIVND (reference sequence). V dropped 5 bases and J dropped 5; count of bases not matched to a gene: 17. CDR3 region: CASSPIGTVTRLNEKLFF. DNA of the CDR3: TGTGCCAGTAGTCCAATCGGGACAGTCACCCGTTTAAATGAAAAACTGTTTTTT. The entire variable domain, with the rest obtained from reference TRBV19 and TRBJ1-4, is as follows: DGGITQSPKYLFRKEGQNVTLSCEQNLNHDAMYWYRQDPGQGLRLIYYSQIVNDFQKGDIAEGYSVSREKKESFPLTVTSAQKNPTAFYLCASSPIGTVTRLNEKLFFGSGTQLSVL.

The gene calls are TRBV4-1 and TRBJ1-2; 7 bases match TRBD1. Germline V gene sequence: CDR1 MGHRA, CDR2 YSYEKL. V dropped 0 bases and J dropped 7; count of bases not matched to a gene: 11. The CDR3 totals 16 residues. The CDR3 coding sequence is TGCGCCAGCAGCCAAGAGGGGGCAGGGGGATCGTTTGGCTACACCTTC. Its translation is CASSQEGAGGSFGYTF.